The subject of this entry is one TCR beta chain. The data are from a study of OX40 agonist ivuxolimab in advanced cancers. Trimming removed 7 bases from V and 5 bases from J; junction bases left unmatched: 7. The CDR3 covers 13 residues. The germline V gene encodes CDR1 LNHDA and CDR2 SQIVND (reference sequence). The table came from immunoSEQ multiplex PCR; TCRdb's copy has only in-frame clones and leaves some out. The sample shows about 90,000 clones, roughly 91% of them seen only once. This TCR was sampled from an adult with an advanced solid tumor such as melanoma, head and neck, liver or kidney cancer. This chain links TRBV19 with TRBJ1-1; TRBD1 matches 7 bases. The sequenced sample was CD4+ or CD8+ T cells sorted from blood, obtained in a trial of the OX40 agonist ivuxolimab. The CDR3 loop reads CASTNYRGTEAFF. The CDR3 bases are TGTGCCAGTACCAATTACAGGGGAACTGAAGCTTTCTTT.